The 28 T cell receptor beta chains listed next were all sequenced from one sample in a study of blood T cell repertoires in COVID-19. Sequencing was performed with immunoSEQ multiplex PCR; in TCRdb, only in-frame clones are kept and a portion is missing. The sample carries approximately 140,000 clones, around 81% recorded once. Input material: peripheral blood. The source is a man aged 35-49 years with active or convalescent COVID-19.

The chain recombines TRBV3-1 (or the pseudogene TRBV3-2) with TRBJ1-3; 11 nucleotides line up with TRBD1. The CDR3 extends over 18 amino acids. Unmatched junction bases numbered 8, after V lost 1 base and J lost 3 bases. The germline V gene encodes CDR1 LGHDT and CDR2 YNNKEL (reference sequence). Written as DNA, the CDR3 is TGTGCCAGCAGCCAAGGGCCCGGGACAGGGGGTGGTGGAAACACCATATATTTT. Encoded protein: CASSQGPGTGGGGNTIYF.

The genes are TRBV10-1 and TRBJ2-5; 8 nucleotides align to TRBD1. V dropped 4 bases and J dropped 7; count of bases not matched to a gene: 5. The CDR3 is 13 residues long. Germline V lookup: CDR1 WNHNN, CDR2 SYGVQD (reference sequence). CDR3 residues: CASSAGQVGTQYF. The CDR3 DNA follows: TGCGCCAGCAGTGCGGGACAGGTGGGGACCCAGTACTTC.

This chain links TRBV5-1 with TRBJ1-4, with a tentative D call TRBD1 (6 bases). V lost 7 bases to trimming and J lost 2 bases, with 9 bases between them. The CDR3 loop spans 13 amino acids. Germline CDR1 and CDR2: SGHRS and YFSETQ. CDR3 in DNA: TGCGCCAGCCAAAGGGGGACTAATGAAAAACTGTTTTTT. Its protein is CASQRGTNEKLFF.

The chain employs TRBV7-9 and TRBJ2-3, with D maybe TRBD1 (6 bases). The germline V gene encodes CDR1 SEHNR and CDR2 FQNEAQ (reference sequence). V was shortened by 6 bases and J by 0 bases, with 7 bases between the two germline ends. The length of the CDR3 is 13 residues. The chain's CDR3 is CASRDSSTDTQYF. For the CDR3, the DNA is TGTGCCAGCAGGGACAGTAGCACAGATACGCAGTATTTT.

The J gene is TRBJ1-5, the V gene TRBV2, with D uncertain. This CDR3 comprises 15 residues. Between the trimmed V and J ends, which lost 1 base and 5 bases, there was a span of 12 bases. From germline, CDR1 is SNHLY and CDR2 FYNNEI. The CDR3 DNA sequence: TGTGCCAGCAGTGAAGGTGGAGTCGGAGATCAGCCCCAGCATTTT. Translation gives CASSEGGVGDQPQHF.

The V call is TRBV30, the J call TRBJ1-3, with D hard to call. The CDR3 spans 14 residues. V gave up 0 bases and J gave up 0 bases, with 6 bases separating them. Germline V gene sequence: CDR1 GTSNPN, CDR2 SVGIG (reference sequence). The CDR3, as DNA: TGTGCCTGGAGTGTACGCGGCTCTGGAAACACCATATATTTT. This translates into CAWSVRGSGNTIYF.

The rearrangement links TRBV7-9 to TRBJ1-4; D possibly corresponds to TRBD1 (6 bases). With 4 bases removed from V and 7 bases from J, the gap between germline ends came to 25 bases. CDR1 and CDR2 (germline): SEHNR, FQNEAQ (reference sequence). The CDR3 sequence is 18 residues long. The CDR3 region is CASSSRPAIQGPGEKLFF. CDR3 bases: TGTGCCAGCAGCTCCCGGCCGGCAATACAGGGTCCGGGTGAAAAACTGTTTTTT.

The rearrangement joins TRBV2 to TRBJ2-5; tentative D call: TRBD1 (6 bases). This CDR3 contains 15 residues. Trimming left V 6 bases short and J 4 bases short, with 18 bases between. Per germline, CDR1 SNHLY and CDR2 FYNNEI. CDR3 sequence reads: CASSQDSPRGETQYF. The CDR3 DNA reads TGTGCCAGCAGCCAGGACAGCCCCCGTGGAGAGACCCAGTACTTC. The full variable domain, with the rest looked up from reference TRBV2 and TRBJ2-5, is EPEVTQTPSHQVTQMGQEVILRCVPISNHLYFYWYRQILGQKVEFLVSFYNNEISEKSEIFDDQFSVERPDGSNFTLKIRSTKLEDSAMYFCASSQDSPRGETQYFGPGTRLLVL.

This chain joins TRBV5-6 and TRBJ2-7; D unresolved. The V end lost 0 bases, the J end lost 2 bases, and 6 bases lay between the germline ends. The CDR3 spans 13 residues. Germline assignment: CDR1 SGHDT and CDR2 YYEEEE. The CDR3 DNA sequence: TGTGCCAGCAGCTTGGGCGGTCCCTACGAGCAGTACTTC. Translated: CASSLGGPYEQYF.

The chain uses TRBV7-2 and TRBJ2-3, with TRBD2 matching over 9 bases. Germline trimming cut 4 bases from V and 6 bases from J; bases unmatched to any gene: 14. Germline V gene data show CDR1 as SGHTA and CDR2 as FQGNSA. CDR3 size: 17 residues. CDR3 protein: CASSSGLATRSLDTQYF. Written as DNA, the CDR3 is TGTGCCAGCAGCTCAGGACTAGCGACTCGGAGTCTCGATACGCAGTATTTT.

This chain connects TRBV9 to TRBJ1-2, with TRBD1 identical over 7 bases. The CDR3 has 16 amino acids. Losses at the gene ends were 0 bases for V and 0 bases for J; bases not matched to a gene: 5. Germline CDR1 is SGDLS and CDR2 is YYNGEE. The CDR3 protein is CASSVGTGGTNYGYTF. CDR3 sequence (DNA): TGTGCCAGCAGCGTAGGGACAGGCGGAACTAACTATGGCTACACCTTC.

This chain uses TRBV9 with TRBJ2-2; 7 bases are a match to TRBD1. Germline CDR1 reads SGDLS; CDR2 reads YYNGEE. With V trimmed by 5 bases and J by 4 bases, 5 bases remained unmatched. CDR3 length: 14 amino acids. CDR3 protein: CASRGGAGTGELFF. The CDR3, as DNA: TGTGCCAGCAGAGGGGGCGCAGGCACCGGGGAGCTGTTTTTT.

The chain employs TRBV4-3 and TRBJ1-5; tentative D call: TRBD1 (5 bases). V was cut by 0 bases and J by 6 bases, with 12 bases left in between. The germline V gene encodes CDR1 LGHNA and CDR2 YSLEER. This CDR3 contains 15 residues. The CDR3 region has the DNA TGCGCCAGCAGCCAAGATGCGGGGGGTCCTCAGCCCCAGCATTTT. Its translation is CASSQDAGGPQPQHF.

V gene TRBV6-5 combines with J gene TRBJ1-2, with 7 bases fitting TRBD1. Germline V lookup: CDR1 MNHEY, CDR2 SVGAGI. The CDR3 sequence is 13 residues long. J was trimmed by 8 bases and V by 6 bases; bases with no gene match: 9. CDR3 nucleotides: TGTGCCAGCAGACGACGACAGGGAGGCGGCTACACCTTC. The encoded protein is CASRRRQGGGYTF.

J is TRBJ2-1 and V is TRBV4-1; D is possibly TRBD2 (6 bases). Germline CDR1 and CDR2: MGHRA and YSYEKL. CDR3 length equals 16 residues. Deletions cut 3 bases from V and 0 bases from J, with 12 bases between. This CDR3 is CASSHWGTDSYNEQFF. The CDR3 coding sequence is TGCGCCAGCAGCCATTGGGGGACTGACTCCTACAATGAGCAGTTCTTC.

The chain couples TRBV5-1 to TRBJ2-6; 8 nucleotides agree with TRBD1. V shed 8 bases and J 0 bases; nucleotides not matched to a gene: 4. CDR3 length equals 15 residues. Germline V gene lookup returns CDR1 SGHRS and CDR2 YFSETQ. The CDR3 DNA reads TGCGCCAGTGGACAGGGTAGCTCTGGGGCCAACGTCCTGACTTTC. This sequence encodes CASGQGSSGANVLTF. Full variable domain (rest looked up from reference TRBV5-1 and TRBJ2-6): KAGVTQTPRYLIKTRGQQVTLSCSPISGHRSVSWYQQTPGQGLQFLFEYFSETQRNKGNFPGRFSGRQFSNSRSEMNVSTLELGDSALYLCASGQGSSGANVLTFGAGSRLTVL.

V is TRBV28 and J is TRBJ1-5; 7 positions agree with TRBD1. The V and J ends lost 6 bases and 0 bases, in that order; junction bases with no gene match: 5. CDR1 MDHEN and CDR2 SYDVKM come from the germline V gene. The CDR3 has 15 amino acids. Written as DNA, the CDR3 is TGTGCCAGCAGAGGGGGCGGCCATAGCAATCAGCCCCAGCATTTT. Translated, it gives CASRGGGHSNQPQHF.

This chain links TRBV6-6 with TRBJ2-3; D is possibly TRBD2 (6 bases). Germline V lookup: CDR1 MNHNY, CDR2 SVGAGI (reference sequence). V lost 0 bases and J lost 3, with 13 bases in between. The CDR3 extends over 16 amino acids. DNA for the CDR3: TGTGCCAGCAGTTACTCAAGAGGAGGGAGGACAGATACGCAGTATTTT. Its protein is CASSYSRGGRTDTQYF.

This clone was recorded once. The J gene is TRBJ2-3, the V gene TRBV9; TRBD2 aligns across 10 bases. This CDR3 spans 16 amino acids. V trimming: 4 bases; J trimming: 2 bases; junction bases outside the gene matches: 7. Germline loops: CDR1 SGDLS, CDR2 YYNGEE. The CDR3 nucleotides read TGTGCCAGCAGCCCCCAAGCGGGGGGGTTCACAGATACGCAGTATTTT. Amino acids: CASSPQAGGFTDTQYF.

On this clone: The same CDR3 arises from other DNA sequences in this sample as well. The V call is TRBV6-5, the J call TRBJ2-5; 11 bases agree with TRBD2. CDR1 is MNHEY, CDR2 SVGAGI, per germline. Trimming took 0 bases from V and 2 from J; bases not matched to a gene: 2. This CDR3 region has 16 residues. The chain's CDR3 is CASSYSLAGGQETQYF. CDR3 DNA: TGTGCCAGCAGTTACTCGTTAGCGGGGGGGCAAGAGACCCAGTACTTC.

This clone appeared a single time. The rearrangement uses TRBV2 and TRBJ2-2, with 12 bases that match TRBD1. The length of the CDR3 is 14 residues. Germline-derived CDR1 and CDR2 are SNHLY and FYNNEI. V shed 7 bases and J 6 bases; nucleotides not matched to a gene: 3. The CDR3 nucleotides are TGTGCCAGCATAGGGACAGGGGGCTCCGGGGAGCTGTTTTTT. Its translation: CASIGTGGSGELFF.

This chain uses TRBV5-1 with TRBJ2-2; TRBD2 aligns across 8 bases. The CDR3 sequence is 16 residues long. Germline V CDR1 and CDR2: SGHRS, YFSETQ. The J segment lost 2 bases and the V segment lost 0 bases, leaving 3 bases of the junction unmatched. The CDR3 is CASSLVVAGNTGELFF. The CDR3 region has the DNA TGCGCCAGCAGCTTGGTGGTAGCGGGAAACACCGGGGAGCTGTTTTTT.

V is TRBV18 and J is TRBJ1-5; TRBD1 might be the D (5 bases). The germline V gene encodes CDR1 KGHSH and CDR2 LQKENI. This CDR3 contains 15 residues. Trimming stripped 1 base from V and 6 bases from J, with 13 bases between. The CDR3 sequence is CASSPQGREGQPQHF. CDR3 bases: TGTGCCAGCTCACCACAGGGCAGGGAGGGTCAGCCCCAGCATTTT.

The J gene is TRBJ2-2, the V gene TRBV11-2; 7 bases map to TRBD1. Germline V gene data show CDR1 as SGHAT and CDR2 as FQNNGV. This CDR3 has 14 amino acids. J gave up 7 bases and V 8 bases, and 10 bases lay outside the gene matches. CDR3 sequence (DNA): TGTGCCAGCGAACTGAGGGGGCGCAGCGGGGAGCTGTTTTTT. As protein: CASELRGRSGELFF.

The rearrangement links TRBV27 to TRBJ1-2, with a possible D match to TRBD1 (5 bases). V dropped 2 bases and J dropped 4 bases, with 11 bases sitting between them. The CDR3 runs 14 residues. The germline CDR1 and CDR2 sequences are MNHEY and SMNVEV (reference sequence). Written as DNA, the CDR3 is TGTGCCAGCAGTTTAGATAGACAGATCTATGGCTACACCTTC. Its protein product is CASSLDRQIYGYTF.

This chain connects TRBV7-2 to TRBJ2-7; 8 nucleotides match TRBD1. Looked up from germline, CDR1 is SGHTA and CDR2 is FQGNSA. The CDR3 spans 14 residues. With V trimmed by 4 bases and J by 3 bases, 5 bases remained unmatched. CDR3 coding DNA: TGTGCCAGCAGCTCAGACAGGGGCTTCTACGAGCAGTACTTC. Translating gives CASSSDRGFYEQYF.

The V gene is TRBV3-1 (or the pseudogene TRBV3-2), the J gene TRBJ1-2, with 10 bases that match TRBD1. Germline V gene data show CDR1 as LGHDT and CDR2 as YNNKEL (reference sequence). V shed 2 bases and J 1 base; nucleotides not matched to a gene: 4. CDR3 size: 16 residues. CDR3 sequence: CASSQSGTGVNYGYTF. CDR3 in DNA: TGTGCCAGCAGCCAATCCGGGACAGGGGTTAACTATGGCTACACCTTC.

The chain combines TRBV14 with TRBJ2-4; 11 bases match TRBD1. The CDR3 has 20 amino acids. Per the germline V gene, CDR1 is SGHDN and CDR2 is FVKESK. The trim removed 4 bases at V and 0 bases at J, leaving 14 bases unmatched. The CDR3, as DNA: TGTGCCAGCAGCCCACGACTTGGGACAGGGGGGACGATAGCCAAAAACATTCAGTACTTC. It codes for CASSPRLGTGGTIAKNIQYF.